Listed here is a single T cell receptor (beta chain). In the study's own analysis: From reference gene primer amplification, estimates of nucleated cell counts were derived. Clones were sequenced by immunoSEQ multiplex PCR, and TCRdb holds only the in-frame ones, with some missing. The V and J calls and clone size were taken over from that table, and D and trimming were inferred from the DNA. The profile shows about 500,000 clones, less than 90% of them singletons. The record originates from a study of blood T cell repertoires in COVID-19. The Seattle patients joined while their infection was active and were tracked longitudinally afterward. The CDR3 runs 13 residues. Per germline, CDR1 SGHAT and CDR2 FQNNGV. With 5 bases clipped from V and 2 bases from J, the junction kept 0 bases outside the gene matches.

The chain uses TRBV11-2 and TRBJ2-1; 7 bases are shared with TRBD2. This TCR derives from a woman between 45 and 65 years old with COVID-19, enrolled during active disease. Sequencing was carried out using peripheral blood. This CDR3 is CASSGGAYNEQFF. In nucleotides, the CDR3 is TGTGCCAGCAGCGGGGGGGCCTACAATGAGCAGTTCTTC.